A selection of T cell receptor beta chains follows, all from one sample in a study of T cell responses to AZD1222 COVID-19 vaccine. Clones were sequenced by immunoSEQ multiplex PCR, and TCRdb holds only the in-frame ones, with some missing. The table includes more than 30,000 clones, just over 90% detected once. The sample here was peripheral blood, taken on day 0 of AZD1222 vaccination. The receptors here all came from an adult in good health. Both conserved end residues are part of each CDR3. The D gene is left open where the match is weak. Only some rows state a clone size, as once, few, many or a class for expanded clones.

j_call: TRBJ1-5
d_call: -
cdr3_length: 16
clone_size: -
v_call: TRBV2
cdr3_aa: CASSESGRTVNQPQHF
cdr3_nt: TGTGCCAGCAGCGAATCGGGACGGACGGTCAATCAGCCCCAGCATTTT

j_call: TRBJ2-7
d_call: -
cdr3_length: 14
clone_size: -
v_call: TRBV3-1/TRBV3-2
cdr3_aa: CASSQGVWNYEQYF
cdr3_nt: TGTGCCAGCAGCCAAGGGGTTTGGAACTACGAGCAGTACTTC

j_call: TRBJ2-1
d_call: -
cdr3_length: 15
clone_size: -
v_call: TRBV6-2/TRBV6-3
cdr3_aa: CASTPRLDDRSEQFF
cdr3_nt: TGTGCCAGCACCCCCCGACTAGACGATCGCAGTGAGCAGTTCTTC

j_call: TRBJ1-2
d_call: -
cdr3_length: 15
clone_size: -
v_call: TRBV19
cdr3_aa: CASSIDHRGVYGYTF
cdr3_nt: TGTGCCAGTAGTATAGATCACCGGGGGGTCTATGGCTACACCTTC

j_call: TRBJ1-2
d_call: TRBD1
cdr3_length: 13
clone_size: -
v_call: TRBV7-2
cdr3_aa: CASSRDRVHGYTF
cdr3_nt: TGTGCCAGCAGCCGCGACAGGGTGCATGGCTACACCTTC

j_call: TRBJ1-1
d_call: -
cdr3_length: 15
clone_size: -
v_call: TRBV5-8
cdr3_aa: CASSLARGLISEAFF
cdr3_nt: TGTGCCAGCAGCTTGGCCAGGGGATTGATATCTGAAGCTTTCTTT

j_call: TRBJ1-1
d_call: -
cdr3_length: 15
clone_size: once
v_call: TRBV7-9
cdr3_aa: CASSLDNRVHTEAFF
cdr3_nt: TGTGCCAGCAGCTTAGACAACAGGGTCCACACTGAAGCTTTCTTT

j_call: TRBJ1-2
d_call: -
cdr3_length: 16
clone_size: -
v_call: TRBV5-4
cdr3_aa: CASSLGIRGSYYGYTF
cdr3_nt: TGTGCCAGCAGCTTGGGAATCCGGGGTAGTTACTATGGCTACACCTTC

j_call: TRBJ2-3
d_call: -
cdr3_length: 15
clone_size: -
v_call: TRBV3-1/TRBV3-2
cdr3_aa: CASSEGGGVADTQYF
cdr3_nt: TGTGCCAGCAGCGAAGGGGGAGGCGTCGCAGATACGCAGTATTTT

j_call: TRBJ1-2
d_call: -
cdr3_length: 14
clone_size: -
v_call: TRBV7-9
cdr3_aa: CASSLQTSNYGYTF
cdr3_nt: TGTGCCAGCAGCTTACAGACATCTAACTATGGCTACACCTTC

j_call: TRBJ2-3
d_call: -
cdr3_length: 12
clone_size: -
v_call: TRBV5-1
cdr3_aa: CASSSSTDTQYF
cdr3_nt: TGCGCCAGCAGCTCTAGCACAGATACGCAGTATTTT

j_call: TRBJ1-3
d_call: TRBD1
cdr3_length: 19
clone_size: -
v_call: TRBV11-2
cdr3_aa: CASSSSGQGSYRSGNTIYF
cdr3_nt: TGTGCCAGCAGCTCCTCCGGACAGGGGTCCTACCGCTCTGGAAACACCATATATTTT

j_call: TRBJ1-1
d_call: -
cdr3_length: 14
clone_size: -
v_call: TRBV2
cdr3_aa: CASRAGVWDTEAFF
cdr3_nt: TGTGCCAGCAGGGCAGGGGTATGGGACACTGAAGCTTTCTTT

j_call: TRBJ1-5
d_call: -
cdr3_length: 14
clone_size: once
v_call: TRBV19
cdr3_aa: CASSITGNNQPQHF
cdr3_nt: TGTGCCAGTAGTATCACAGGGAACAATCAGCCCCAGCATTTT

j_call: TRBJ1-5
d_call: -
cdr3_length: 13
clone_size: -
v_call: TRBV5-8
cdr3_aa: CASSWAEDQPQHF
cdr3_nt: TGTGCCAGCAGCTGGGCCGAGGATCAGCCCCAGCATTTT

j_call: TRBJ2-5
d_call: -
cdr3_length: 11
clone_size: -
v_call: TRBV5-6
cdr3_aa: CASSLTETQYF
cdr3_nt: TGTGCCAGCAGCTTGACAGAGACCCAGTACTTC

j_call: TRBJ1-3
d_call: TRBD1
cdr3_length: 19
clone_size: -
v_call: TRBV7-8
cdr3_aa: CASSLSGGTGTNSGNTIYF
cdr3_nt: TGTGCCAGCAGCTTATCGGGGGGGACAGGCACAAACTCTGGAAACACCATATATTTT

j_call: TRBJ2-1
d_call: -
cdr3_length: 16
clone_size: -
v_call: TRBV7-2
cdr3_aa: CASSLGGADSYNEQFF
cdr3_nt: TGTGCCAGCAGCTTAGGGGGCGCGGACTCCTACAATGAGCAGTTCTTC

j_call: TRBJ2-7
d_call: TRBD1
cdr3_length: 13
clone_size: -
v_call: TRBV6-5
cdr3_aa: CASSSTGAYEQYF
cdr3_nt: TGTGCCAGCAGTTCGACAGGGGCCTACGAGCAGTACTTC

j_call: TRBJ1-5
d_call: -
cdr3_length: 14
clone_size: -
v_call: TRBV19
cdr3_aa: CASSDGPGNQPQHF
cdr3_nt: TGTGCCAGTAGTGATGGCCCCGGGAATCAGCCCCAGCATTTT

j_call: TRBJ1-1
d_call: -
cdr3_length: 12
clone_size: -
v_call: TRBV15
cdr3_aa: CATANNRAEAFF
cdr3_nt: TGTGCCACCGCTAACAACAGGGCCGAAGCTTTCTTT

j_call: TRBJ2-7
d_call: -
cdr3_length: 15
clone_size: -
v_call: TRBV5-1
cdr3_aa: CASSLALGASNEQYF
cdr3_nt: TGCGCCAGCAGCTTGGCCCTCGGGGCATCCAACGAGCAGTACTTC

j_call: TRBJ2-1
d_call: TRBD2
cdr3_length: 18
clone_size: once
v_call: TRBV27
cdr3_aa: CASSFSGTSGGASGEQFF
cdr3_nt: TGTGCCAGCAGTTTCTCCGGGACTAGCGGGGGGGCCTCTGGTGAGCAGTTCTTC

j_call: TRBJ1-2
d_call: -
cdr3_length: 15
clone_size: -
v_call: TRBV30
cdr3_aa: CAWSVYGRSNYGYTF
cdr3_nt: TGTGCCTGGAGTGTATACGGGAGGAGTAACTATGGCTACACCTTC

j_call: TRBJ1-3
d_call: -
cdr3_length: 13
clone_size: -
v_call: TRBV12-3/TRBV12-4
cdr3_aa: CASSDYSGNTIYF
cdr3_nt: TGTGCCAGCAGTGACTACTCTGGAAACACCATATATTTT

j_call: TRBJ2-7
d_call: TRBD1
cdr3_length: 15
clone_size: once
v_call: TRBV5-1
cdr3_aa: CASSRSQGASYEQYF
cdr3_nt: TGCGCCAGCAGCCGGAGTCAGGGGGCCTCCTACGAGCAGTACTTC

j_call: TRBJ2-7
d_call: -
cdr3_length: 13
clone_size: -
v_call: TRBV19
cdr3_aa: CASSNRVGYEQYF
cdr3_nt: TGTGCCAGTAGTAACAGGGTAGGCTACGAGCAGTACTTC

j_call: TRBJ1-3
d_call: -
cdr3_length: 13
clone_size: once
v_call: TRBV7-9
cdr3_aa: CASRSGSGNTIYF
cdr3_nt: TGTGCCAGCAGATCCGGCTCTGGAAACACCATATATTTT

j_call: TRBJ1-2
d_call: -
cdr3_length: 13
clone_size: -
v_call: TRBV7-9
cdr3_aa: CASSFYATRGYTF
cdr3_nt: TGTGCCAGCAGCTTTTATGCCACGAGAGGCTACACCTTC

j_call: TRBJ1-5
d_call: TRBD1
cdr3_length: 18
clone_size: -
v_call: TRBV5-5
cdr3_aa: CASSPGQGAGLSNQPQHF
cdr3_nt: TGTGCCAGCAGCCCGGGACAGGGAGCGGGTCTAAGCAATCAGCCCCAGCATTTT

j_call: TRBJ1-5
d_call: -
cdr3_length: 15
clone_size: -
v_call: TRBV5-5
cdr3_aa: CASSLTPLSHQPQHF
cdr3_nt: TGTGCCAGCAGCTTGACTCCCCTATCGCATCAGCCCCAGCATTTT

j_call: TRBJ1-5
d_call: -
cdr3_length: 15
clone_size: -
v_call: TRBV4-2
cdr3_aa: CASSQEGREDQPQHF
cdr3_nt: TGTGCCAGCAGCCAAGAAGGGAGGGAAGATCAGCCCCAGCATTTT